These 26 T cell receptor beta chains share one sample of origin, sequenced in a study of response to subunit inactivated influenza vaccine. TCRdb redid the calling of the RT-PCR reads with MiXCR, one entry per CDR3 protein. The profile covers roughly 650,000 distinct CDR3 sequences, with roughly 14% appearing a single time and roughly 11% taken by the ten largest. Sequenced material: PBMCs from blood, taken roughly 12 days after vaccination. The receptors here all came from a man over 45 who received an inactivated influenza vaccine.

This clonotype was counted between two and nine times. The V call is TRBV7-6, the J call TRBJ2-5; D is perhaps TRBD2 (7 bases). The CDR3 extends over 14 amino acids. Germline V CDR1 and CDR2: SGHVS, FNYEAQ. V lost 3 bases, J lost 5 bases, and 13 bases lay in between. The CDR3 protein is CASSLGGRVETQYF. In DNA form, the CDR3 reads TGTGCCAGCAGCTTGGGGGGGCGCGTGGAGACCCAGTACTTC. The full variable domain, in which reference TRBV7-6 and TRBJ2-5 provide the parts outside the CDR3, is GAGVSQSPRYKVTKRGQDVALRCDPISGHVSLYWYRQALGQGPEFLTYFNYEAQQDKSGLPNDRFSAERPEGSISTLTIQRTEQRDSAMYRCASSLGGRVETQYFGPGTRLLVL.

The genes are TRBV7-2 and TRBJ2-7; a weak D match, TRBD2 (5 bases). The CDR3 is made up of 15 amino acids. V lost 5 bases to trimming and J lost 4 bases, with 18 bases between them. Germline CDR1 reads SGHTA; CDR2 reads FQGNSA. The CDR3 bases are TGTGCCAGCAGCCCCCGCGGAGGCAGATTTTACGAGCAGTACTTC. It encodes CASSPRGGRFYEQYF.

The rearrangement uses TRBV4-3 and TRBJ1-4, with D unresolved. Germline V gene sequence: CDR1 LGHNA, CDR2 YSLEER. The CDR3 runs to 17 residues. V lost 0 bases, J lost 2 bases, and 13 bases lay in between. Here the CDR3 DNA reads TGCGCCAGCAGCCAAGATCCCTGGGCCGGCACTAATGAAAAACTGTTTTTT. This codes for CASSQDPWAGTNEKLFF.

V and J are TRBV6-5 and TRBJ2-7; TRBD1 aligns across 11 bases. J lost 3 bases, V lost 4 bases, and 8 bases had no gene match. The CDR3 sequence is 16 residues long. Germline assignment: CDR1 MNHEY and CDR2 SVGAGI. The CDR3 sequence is CASSSLSGTGGYEQYF. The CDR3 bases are TGTGCCAGCAGTTCTCTTTCCGGGACAGGGGGCTACGAGCAGTACTTC.

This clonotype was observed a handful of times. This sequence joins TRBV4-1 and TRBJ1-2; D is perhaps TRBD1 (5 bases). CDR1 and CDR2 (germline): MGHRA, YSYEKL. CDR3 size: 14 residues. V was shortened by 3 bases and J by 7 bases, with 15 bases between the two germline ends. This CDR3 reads CASSQELQGAGYTF. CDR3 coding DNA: TGCGCCAGCAGCCAGGAACTGCAGGGAGCTGGCTACACCTTC.

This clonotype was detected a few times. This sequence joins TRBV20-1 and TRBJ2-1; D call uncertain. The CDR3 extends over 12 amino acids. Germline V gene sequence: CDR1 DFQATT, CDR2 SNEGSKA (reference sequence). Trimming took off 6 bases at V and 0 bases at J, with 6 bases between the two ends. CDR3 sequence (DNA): TGCAGTGCACGACGCTCCTACAATGAGCAGTTCTTC. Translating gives CSARRSYNEQFF.

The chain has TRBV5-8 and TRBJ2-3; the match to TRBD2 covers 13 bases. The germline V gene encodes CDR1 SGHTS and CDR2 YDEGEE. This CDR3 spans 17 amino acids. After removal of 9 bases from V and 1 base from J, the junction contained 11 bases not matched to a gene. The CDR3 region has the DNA TGTGCCATTCCCAGACTAGCGGGGGGAGTAGGCACAGATACGCAGTATTTT. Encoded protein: CAIPRLAGGVGTDTQYF. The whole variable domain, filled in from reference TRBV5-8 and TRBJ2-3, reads EAGVTQSPTHLIKTRGQQATLRCSPISGHTSVYWYQQALGLGLQFLLWYDEGEERNRGNFPPRFSGRQFPNYSSELNVNALELEDSALYLCAIPRLAGGVGTDTQYFGPGTRLTVL.

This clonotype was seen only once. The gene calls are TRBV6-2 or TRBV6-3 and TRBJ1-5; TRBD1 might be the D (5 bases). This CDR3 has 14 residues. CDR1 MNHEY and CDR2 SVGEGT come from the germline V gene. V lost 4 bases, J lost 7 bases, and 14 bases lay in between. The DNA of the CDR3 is TGTGCCAGCAGTTCCTCAGGGTTGACCCAGCCCCAGCATTTT. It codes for CASSSSGLTQPQHF.

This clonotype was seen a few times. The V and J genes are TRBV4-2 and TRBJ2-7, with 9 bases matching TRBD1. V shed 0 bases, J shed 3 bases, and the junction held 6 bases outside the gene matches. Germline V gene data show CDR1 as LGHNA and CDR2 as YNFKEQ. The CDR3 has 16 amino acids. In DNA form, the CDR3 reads TGTGCCAGCAGCCAAGATGAGAGACAGGGGGACTACGAGCAGTACTTC. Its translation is CASSQDERQGDYEQYF.

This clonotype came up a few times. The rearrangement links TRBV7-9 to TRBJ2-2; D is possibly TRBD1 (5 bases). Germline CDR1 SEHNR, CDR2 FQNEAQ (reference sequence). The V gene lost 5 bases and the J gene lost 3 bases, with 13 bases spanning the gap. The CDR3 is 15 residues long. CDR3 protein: CASSPQASDTGELFF. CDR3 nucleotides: TGTGCCAGCAGCCCACAGGCATCGGACACCGGGGAGCTGTTTTTT.

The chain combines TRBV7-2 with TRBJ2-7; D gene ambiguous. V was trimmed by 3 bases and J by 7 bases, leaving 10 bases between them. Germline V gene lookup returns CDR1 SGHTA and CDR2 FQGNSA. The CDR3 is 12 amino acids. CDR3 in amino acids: CASSFDWREQYF. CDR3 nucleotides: TGTGCCAGCAGCTTTGACTGGCGTGAGCAGTACTTC. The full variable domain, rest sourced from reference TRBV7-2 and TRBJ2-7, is GAGVSQSPSNKVTEKGKDVELRCDPISGHTALYWYRQSLGQGLEFLIYFQGNSAPDKSGLPSDRFSAERTGGSVSTLTIQRTQQEDSAVYLCASSFDWREQYFGPGTRLTVT.

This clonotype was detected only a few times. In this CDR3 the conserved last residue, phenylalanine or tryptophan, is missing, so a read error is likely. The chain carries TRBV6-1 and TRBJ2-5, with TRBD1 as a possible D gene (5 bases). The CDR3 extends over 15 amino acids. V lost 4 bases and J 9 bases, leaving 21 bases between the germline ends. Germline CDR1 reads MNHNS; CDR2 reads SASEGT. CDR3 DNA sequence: TGTGCCAGCAGTGTTAATGAGGCAGCTTTAGGGGCCCAGTACCTC. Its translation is CASSVNEAALGAQYL.

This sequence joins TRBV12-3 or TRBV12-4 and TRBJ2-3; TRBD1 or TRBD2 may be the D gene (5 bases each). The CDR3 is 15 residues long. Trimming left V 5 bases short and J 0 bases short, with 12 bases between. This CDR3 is CASSTTGLSTDTQYF. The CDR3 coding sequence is TGTGCCAGCAGTACCACAGGACTCAGCACAGATACGCAGTATTTT.

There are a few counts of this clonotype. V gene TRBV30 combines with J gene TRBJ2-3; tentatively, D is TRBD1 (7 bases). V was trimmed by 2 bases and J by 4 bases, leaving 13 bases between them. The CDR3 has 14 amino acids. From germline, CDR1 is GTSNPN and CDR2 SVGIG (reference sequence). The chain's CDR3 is CAWSTGRGADTQYF. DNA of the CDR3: TGTGCCTGGAGTACCGGCAGGGGGGCAGATACGCAGTATTTT.

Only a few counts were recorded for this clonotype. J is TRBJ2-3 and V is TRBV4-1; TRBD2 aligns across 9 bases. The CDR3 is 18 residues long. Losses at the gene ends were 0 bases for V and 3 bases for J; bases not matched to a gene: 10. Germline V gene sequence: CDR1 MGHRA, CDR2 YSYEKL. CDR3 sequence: CASSQDRAGTSRTDTQYF. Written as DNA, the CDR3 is TGCGCCAGCAGCCAAGATCGGGCGGGGACTAGCCGAACAGATACGCAGTATTTT.

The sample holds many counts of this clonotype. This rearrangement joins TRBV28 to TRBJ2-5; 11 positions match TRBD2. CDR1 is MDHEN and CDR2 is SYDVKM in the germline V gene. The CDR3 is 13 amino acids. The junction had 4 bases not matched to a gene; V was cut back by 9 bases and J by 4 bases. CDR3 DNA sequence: TGTGCCAGTGGGACTAGCGGTAGAGAGACCCAGTACTTC. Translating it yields CASGTSGRETQYF.

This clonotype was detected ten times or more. CDR3 residues: CASSSHERETQYF. The CDR3 DNA reads as TGTGCCAGCAGCTCCCACGAGCGGGAGACCCAGTACTTC. This chain joins TRBV7-8 and TRBJ2-5, with D maybe TRBD2 (5 bases). The CDR3 runs to 13 residues. The V end was cut by 4 bases, the J end by 5 bases, with 11 bases between. Looked up from germline, CDR1 is SGHVS and CDR2 is FQNEAQ.

CDR3 residues: CATSRVRDRDGYTF. The CDR3 DNA reads TGTGCCACCAGCAGAGTCCGGGATAGAGATGGCTACACCTTC. This chain connects TRBV15 to TRBJ1-2; D unresolved. Deletions cut 1 base from V and 6 bases from J, with 12 bases between. CDR3 length: 14 amino acids. Germline assignment: CDR1 LNHNV and CDR2 YYDKDF (reference sequence).

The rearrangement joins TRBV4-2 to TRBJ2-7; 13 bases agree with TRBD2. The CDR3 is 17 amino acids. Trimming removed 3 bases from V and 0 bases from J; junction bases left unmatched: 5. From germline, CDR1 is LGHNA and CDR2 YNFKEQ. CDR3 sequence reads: CASSHTGTSGNSYEQYF. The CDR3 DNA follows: TGTGCCAGCAGCCATACCGGGACTAGCGGGAACTCCTACGAGCAGTACTTC.

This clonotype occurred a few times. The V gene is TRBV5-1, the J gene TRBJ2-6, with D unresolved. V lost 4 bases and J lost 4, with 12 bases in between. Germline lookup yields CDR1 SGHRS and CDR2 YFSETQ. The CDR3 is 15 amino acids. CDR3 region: CASSPDGFGANVLTF. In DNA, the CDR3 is TGCGCCAGCAGCCCAGATGGTTTCGGGGCCAACGTCCTGACTTTC.

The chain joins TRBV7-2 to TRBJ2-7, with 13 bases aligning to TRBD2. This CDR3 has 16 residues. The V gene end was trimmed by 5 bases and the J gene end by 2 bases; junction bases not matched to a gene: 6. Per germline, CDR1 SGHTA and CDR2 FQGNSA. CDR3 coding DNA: TGTGCCAGCAGCCGCACTAGCGGGGGGGGGGCCTACGAGCAGTACTTC. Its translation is CASSRTSGGGAYEQYF.

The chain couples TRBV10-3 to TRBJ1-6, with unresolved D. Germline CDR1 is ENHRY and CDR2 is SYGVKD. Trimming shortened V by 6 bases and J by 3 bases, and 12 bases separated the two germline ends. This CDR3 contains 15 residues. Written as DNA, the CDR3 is TGTGCCATCAGGGAAGGCGGAGACTATAATTCACCCCTCCACTTT. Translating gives CAIREGGDYNSPLHF.

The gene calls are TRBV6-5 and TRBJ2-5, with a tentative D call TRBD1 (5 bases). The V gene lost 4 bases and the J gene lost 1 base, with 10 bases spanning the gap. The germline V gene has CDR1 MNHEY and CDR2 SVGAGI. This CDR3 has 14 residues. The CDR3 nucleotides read TGTGCCAGCAGTTCCGCCAGGGTCCAAGAGACCCAGTACTTC. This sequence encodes CASSSARVQETQYF.

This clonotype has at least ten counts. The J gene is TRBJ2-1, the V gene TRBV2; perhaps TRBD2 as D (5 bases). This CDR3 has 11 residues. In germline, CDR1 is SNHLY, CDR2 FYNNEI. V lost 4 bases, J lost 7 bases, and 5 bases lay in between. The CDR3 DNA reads TGTGCCAGCAGTGGACTAAATGAGCAGTTCTTC. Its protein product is CASSGLNEQFF.

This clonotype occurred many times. As DNA, the CDR3 is TGTGCCAGCAGCTTACGGTATGAGCAGTTCTTC. This codes for CASSLRYEQFF. J is TRBJ2-1 and V is TRBV7-2; D remains unclear. The CDR3 covers 11 residues. Germline V gene lookup returns CDR1 SGHTA and CDR2 FQGNSA. V gave up 2 bases and J gave up 8 bases, with 4 bases separating them.

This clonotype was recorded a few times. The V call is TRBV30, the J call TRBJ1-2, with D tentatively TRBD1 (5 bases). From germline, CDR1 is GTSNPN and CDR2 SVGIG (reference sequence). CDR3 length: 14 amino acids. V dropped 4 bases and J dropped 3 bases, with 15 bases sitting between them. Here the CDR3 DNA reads TGTGCCTGGACCCGCGGGGCGTGGGACTATGGCTACACCTTC. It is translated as CAWTRGAWDYGYTF.